The entry that follows covers one T cell receptor (beta chain) sequence. Antigen: not known. Sequenced by immunoSEQ multiplex PCR; TCRdb stores in-frame clones only, minus some. The data contain fewer than 1.6 million clones, roughly 98.5% of them singletons. Looked up from germline, CDR1 is DFQATT and CDR2 is SNEGSKA (reference sequence). This CDR3 comprises 11 residues. The V gene lost 7 bases and the J gene lost 4 bases, with 7 bases spanning the gap. These data come from a study of shared clonotypes between healthy human individuals. Study findings and constraints: In this cohort, only blood was sampled, and tissue repertoires likely differ. Unshared clonotypes carried lower generation probabilities than those common to all four donors. Although depth was large, rarefaction showed that sequencing of the sorted subsets was incomplete.

Sequencing was performed on naive CD4+ T cells sorted from blood. Subset defined: CD45RA+ positively selected. This TCR was sampled from a man under 40 in good health. The gene calls are TRBV20-1 and TRBJ1-4, with no clear D. The CDR3 DNA reads TGCAGTGTGGGTCGTAATGAAAAACTGTTTTTT. Its translation: CSVGRNEKLFF.